The text below deals with one T cell receptor beta chain. What it binds is unknown. Looked up from germline, CDR1 is LNHDA and CDR2 is SQIVND (reference sequence). Trimming removed 7 bases at V and 3 bases at J, with 15 bases between. The CDR3 loop spans 14 amino acids. The PCR contained 60 Vbeta and 13 Jbeta primers. Sequencing was performed with immunoSEQ multiplex PCR; in TCRdb, only in-frame clones are kept and a portion is missing. The sample lists over 150,000 clones; around 65% were seen once. The data were obtained in a study of cytomegalovirus exposure and HLA in healthy donors. Study-level information: T cells numbering around 190 million yielded roughly 120 million unique TCR beta sequences in an earlier analysis. Study results and limitations: In a later analysis, common viral pathogens appeared linked to several of the most significant clusters.

The chain is built from TRBV19 and TRBJ1-1; no clear D gene. The receptor's source is a woman in her 40s in good health and CMV-seropositive. The source material was PBMCs. The CDR3 spells CASKEETVHTEAFF. CDR3 in DNA: TGTGCCAGTAAAGAGGAGACGGTGCACACTGAAGCTTTCTTT.